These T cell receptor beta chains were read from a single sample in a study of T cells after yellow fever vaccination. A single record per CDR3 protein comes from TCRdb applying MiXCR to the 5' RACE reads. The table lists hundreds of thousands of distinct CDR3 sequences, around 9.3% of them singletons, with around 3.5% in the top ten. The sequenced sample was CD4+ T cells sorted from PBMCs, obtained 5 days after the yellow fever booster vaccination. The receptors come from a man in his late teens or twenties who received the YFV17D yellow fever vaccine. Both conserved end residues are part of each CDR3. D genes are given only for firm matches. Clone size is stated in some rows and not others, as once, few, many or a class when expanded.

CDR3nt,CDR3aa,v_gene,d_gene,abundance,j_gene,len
TGTGCCAGCTCACCTGACAGCGTCTATGGCTACACCTTC,CASSPDSVYGYTF,TRBV18,NA,few,TRBJ1-2,13
TGTGCCAGCAGCCGCGGCCGGGGGAACACAGATACGCAGTATTTT,CASSRGRGNTDTQYF,TRBV7-9,NA,many,TRBJ2-3,15
TGTGCCAGCAGCTTAGGCCCCCCTCTTGCCGGGGATACGCAGTATTTT,CASSLGPPLAGDTQYF,TRBV7-6,NA,many,TRBJ2-3,16
TGTGCCAGCAGTTCTCCACCGGGACAGACGAATGAAAAACTGTTTTTT,CASSSPPGQTNEKLFF,TRBV7-9,TRBD1,many,TRBJ1-4,16
TGTGCCAGCAGCCGACGGACTAGCGGCACAGATACGCAGTATTTT,CASSRRTSGTDTQYF,TRBV11-2,TRBD2,NA,TRBJ2-3,15
TGTGCCAGCAGTCCGCGACAGGGTCAGGCAGCTTTCTTT,CASSPRQGQAAFF,TRBV6-5,TRBD1,NA,TRBJ1-1,13
TGTGCCAGCTCGCCACAGGGGGACGGCTACACCTTC,CASSPQGDGYTF,TRBV18,TRBD1,few,TRBJ1-2,12
TGCAGTGCTACCGATAGCGGGGGGTTTGGTAGCACAGATACGCAGTATTTT,CSATDSGGFGSTDTQYF,TRBV20-1,TRBD2,NA,TRBJ2-3,17
TGTGCCAGCAGCCTCTTAAAGCGGGATACGCAGTATTTT,CASSLLKRDTQYF,TRBV7-9,NA,many,TRBJ2-3,13
TGCAGTGCTAGGGGGGACTTCCAGGAGACCCAGTACTTC,CSARGDFQETQYF,TRBV20-1,NA,NA,TRBJ2-5,13
TGTGCCAGCAGCGGCAATGGACTAGCGGGGGTTCCTAGCACAGATACGCAGTATTTT,CASSGNGLAGVPSTDTQYF,TRBV7-9,TRBD2,NA,TRBJ2-3,19
TGTGCCAGCAGGGGGAATGCCGAAAAACTGTTTTTT,CASRGNAEKLFF,TRBV12-3/TRBV12-4,NA,NA,TRBJ1-4,12
TGTGCCAGCAGAATGGACAGAGGGAATAATTCACCCCTCCACTTT,CASRMDRGNNSPLHF,TRBV6-5,NA,few,TRBJ1-6,15
TGCGCCAGCAGCCAACTCCTAGGGGGGGAGAGCACAGATACGCAGTATTTT,CASSQLLGGESTDTQYF,TRBV4-1,NA,NA,TRBJ2-3,17
TGTGCCACCAGTGATCGGGAGGCCCAGTACTTC,CATSDREAQYF,TRBV24-1,TRBD2,few,TRBJ2-5,11
TGTGCCACCAGTGACTACGGACAGAGGCAGTTCTTC,CATSDYGQRQFF,TRBV24-1,NA,many,TRBJ2-1,12
TGTGCCTGTAAGGGCCCCCCGAACACCGGGGAGCTGTTTTTT,CACKGPPNTGELFF,TRBV12-3/TRBV12-4,NA,many,TRBJ2-2,14